The subject of this entry is one TCR beta chain. Its antigen is currently unknown. TCRdb passed the multiplex PCR reads through MiXCR, listing each CDR3 protein once. In the table there are about 200,000 distinct CDR3 sequences, under 35% of which are singletons. The sample originates from a study of breast tumors, draining lymph nodes, adjacent tissues. Broader study findings: Tumor TCR diversity was below lymph nodes but above nontumor tissue. That most tumor T cells come from lymph nodes remained unproven. Luminal-like breast cancer showed significantly higher tumor–nontumor repertoire similarity than basal-like.

Germline CDR1 DFQATT, CDR2 SNEGSKA (reference sequence). The CDR3 consists of 13 residues. Trimming removed 4 bases from V and 3 bases from J, with 12 bases in between. The lymph nodes were axillary draining lymph nodes from breast cancer patients. The rearrangement uses TRBV20-1 and TRBJ2-5, with D perhaps being TRBD1 or TRBD2 (7 bases each). This sequence was found in a female donor with breast cancer. Some clones in this sample may be carry-over from other donors' samples. Sequencing was performed on axillary lymph node tissue. CDR3 sequence (DNA): TGCAGTGCTACACCAGGGGGGGAAGAGACCCAGTACTTC. Amino acid sequence: CSATPGGEETQYF.